This record covers a single T cell receptor (beta chain). Its antigen is undetermined. Some clones are missing from TCRdb's copy, which holds only in-frame ones; the method was immunoSEQ multiplex PCR. Altogether more than 120,000 clones are present, about 91% being singletons, with the ten largest covering roughly 4.8%. CDR1 is SGHNT, CDR2 YYREEE, per germline (reference sequence). The CDR3 is 14 residues long. V shed 0 bases and J shed 5 bases, with 11 bases lying between them. The record originates from a study of cytomegalovirus exposure and HLA in healthy donors. General study points: A few chains tied to CMV proved CMV antigen-specific in vitro.

Sequencing was carried out using PBMCs. This TCR was sampled from a man aged 18 to 30 in good health and CMV-seropositive. The V and J genes are TRBV5-4 and TRBJ1-2; a weak D match, TRBD1 (5 bases). CDR3 sequence (DNA): TGTGCCAGCAGCTTGGACGGGACTGCTTATGGCTACACCTTC. Protein product: CASSLDGTAYGYTF.